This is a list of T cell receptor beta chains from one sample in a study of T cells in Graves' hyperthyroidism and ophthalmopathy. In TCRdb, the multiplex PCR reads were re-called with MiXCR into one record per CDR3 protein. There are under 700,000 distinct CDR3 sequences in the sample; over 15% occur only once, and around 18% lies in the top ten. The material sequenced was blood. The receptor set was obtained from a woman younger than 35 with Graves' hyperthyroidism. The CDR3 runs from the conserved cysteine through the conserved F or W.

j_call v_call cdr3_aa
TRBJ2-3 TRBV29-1 CSVEFGDSDTQYF
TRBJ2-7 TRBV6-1 CASSSIPGTGSHEQYF
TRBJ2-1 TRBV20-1 CSASNEYDRRGIEQFF
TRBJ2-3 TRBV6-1 CASLHDGAQDTQYF
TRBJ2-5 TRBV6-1 CASSEGLAGGGETQYF
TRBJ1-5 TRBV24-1 CATSDPERGSQPQHF
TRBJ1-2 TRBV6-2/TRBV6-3 CASLGQGYGYTF
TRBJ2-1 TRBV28 CASSFSSPTYNEQFF
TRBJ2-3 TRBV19 CASSPDRGTDTQYF
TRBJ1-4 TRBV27 CASSLSFQTGEKLFF
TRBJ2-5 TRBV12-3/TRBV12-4 CASSLGRFRAQYF
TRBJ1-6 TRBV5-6 CASSPGTGVFDSPLHF
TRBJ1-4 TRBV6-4 CASSSTGGAATNEKLFF
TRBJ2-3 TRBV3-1 CASSQGPGPTDTQYF
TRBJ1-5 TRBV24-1 CATSEGSLNQPQHF
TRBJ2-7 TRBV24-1 CATSDFSQDPYEQYF
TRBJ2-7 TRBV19 CASSLGNHEQYF
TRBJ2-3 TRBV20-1 CSARSRGTSRDTQYF
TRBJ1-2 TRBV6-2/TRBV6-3 CASSYSPSNYGYTF
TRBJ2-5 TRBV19 CASSLWTQETQYF
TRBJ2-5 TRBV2 CASKYVGTGVEGETQYF
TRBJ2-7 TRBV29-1 CSVGLATSSYEQHF
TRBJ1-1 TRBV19 CASSIGRVQTEAFF
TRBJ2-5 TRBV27 CASSLSMRPGETQYF
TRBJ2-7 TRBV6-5 CASSSLGQGLYEQYF
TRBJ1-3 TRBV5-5 CASSWDRVGSGNTIYF
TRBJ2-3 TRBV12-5 CASGLLAGQFTDTQYF
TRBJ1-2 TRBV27 CASRGQEKHYGYTF
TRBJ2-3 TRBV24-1 CATSDRRTTDTQYF
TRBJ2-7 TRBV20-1 CSARGVSSSYEQYF
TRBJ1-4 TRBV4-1 CASSFPGPKREKLFF
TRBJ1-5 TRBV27 CASSFKGRGSNQPQHF
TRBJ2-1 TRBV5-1 CASSVRLAGSGGEQFF
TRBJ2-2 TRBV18 CASSPSTGQGIPGELFF
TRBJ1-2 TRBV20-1 CSARERAGDYYGYTF
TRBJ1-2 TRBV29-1 CSVEGPGGGYTF
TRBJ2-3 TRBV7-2 CASSQKGRQYF
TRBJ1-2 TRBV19 CATQREGSNYGYTF
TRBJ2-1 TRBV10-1 CASSERAGDYNEQFF
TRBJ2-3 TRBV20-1 CSASPSGTDTQYF
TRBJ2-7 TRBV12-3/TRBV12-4 CASSLRTGGLSSYEQYF
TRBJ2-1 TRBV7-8 CASTPDGQLSGEQFF
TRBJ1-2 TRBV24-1 CATSEQGYYGYTF
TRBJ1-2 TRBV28 CASRFSGQERYGYTF
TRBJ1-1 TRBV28 CATTGPTEAFF
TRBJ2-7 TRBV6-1 CASSLMASGSPTYEQYF